This TCR beta chain was profiled in a study of cytomegalovirus exposure and HLA in healthy donors (dated by TCRdb to about 2017). For the wider study: An earlier analysis of several hundred of the donors reported 250 to 300 Gb of sequence data and around 110 million unique TCR beta sequences obtained from roughly 170 million T cells. Of the 300 to 500 genotyped donors, 80% to 90% were placed in the genetic ancestry cluster associated with self-reported Caucasian donors. An earlier analysis of several hundred of the donors used high-throughput TCR beta sequencing to judge whether each TCR beta V gene segment behaved as functional or pseudogenic. A later analysis re-analyzed previously published TCR beta repertoires from approximately 700 donors and added high-resolution HLA genotyping to study TCR occurrence patterns. Using immunosequencing, the study profiled T cell repertoires from around 670 subjects and related those repertoires to cytomegalovirus serostatus. Donor age, sex, ethnicity and CMV serostatus were compiled alongside the repertoire data. Besides the first cohort of 500 to 700 subjects, a separate validation cohort made up of roughly 130 different subjects was used. The study combined high-throughput TCR immunosequencing, statistical association of individual TCRs with disease status, and machine learning to predict cytomegalovirus infection status. A later genetic analysis took genome-wide SNP genotypes for about 65% of the 666 donors and used that subset as a discovery cohort. Typing coverage varied by locus: about 629-640 donors for A, B, C, DRB1 and DQB1; more than 500 for DQA1; about 570 for DPA1; under 490 for DPB1. Roughly 300 gigabases of sequencing data and around 85 million unique TCR sequences made up an early release that covered 500 to 700 HLA-typed donors. Among about 400 genotyped donors of the cohort, an average of approximately 220,000 unique TCR beta nucleotide sequences was sequenced per donor, of which about 18% were non-productive. Because of strong linkage in the cohort, a handful of DR-DQ haplotypes were treated as single units for association and clustering. HLA typing included class I and class II loci at four-digit resolution. The later analysis used no new phenotypic data to find candidate immune exposures, relying instead on TCR beta sequences and their occurrence across donors. The aim of the study was to test whether cataloging public T cell receptors could identify signatures of past pathogen exposure. All discovery cohort repertoires had been generated on a single sequencing platform.

The CDR1 and CDR2 encoded by the germline V gene are SGDLS and YYNGEE. The CDR3 runs 14 amino acids, cysteine and phenylalanine included. Just CDR3 DNA is preserved here, 42 bases in frame from base 1. Here V drops 6 bases and J drops 5 bases, and the junction holds 8 bases not matched to any gene. Library method: the immunoSEQ multiplex PCR assay. For the multiplex PCR, a mixture combining 60 forward primers for TCR Vbeta segments and 13 reverse primers for TCR Jbeta segments was used. A multiplex PCR assay on genomic DNA amplified the CDR3 region of rearranged TCR beta genes. Amplified TCR beta libraries were sequenced as 87-base-pair reads on the Illumina HiSeq System. In the authors' own workflow: A later analysis counted about 82 million unique TCR beta chains across the roughly 700 repertoires, and roughly 10 million of these chains were shared by at least two donors. Raw reads were error-corrected and collapsed into unique sequences with a nearest-neighbor algorithm that merged closely related sequences to remove PCR and sequencing errors. Alignment of CDR3 sequences to IMGT reference sequences was used to assign V, D and J gene segments. For a sequence to be retained, a match of at least six nucleotides to both a V gene segment and a J gene segment was required. A rearrangement was called productive if the CDR3 had no stop codons and remained in frame with V and J, and every other rearrangement was called non-productive. CDR3 was defined according to IMGT convention as the region running from the second conserved V-encoded cysteine to the conserved J-encoded phenylalanine. In an earlier analysis of around 540 of the donors, sequences lacking an unambiguous match to a single V gene segment were excluded. An earlier analysis of about 600 of the donors called V segments functional above 56.7% productive rearrangements and segregating when the between-donor standard deviation exceeded 5%. To diagnose cytomegalovirus status from the catalog of TCR beta chain sequences, a statistical classification framework was built. A later analysis assigned V and J genes by comparing TCR nucleotide sequences with IMGT/GENE-DB human TR gene sequences. The TCRdist pipeline was used in a later analysis to assign CDR3 sequences and most-parsimonious VDJ recombination scenarios. In a later analysis, every TCR beta chain was defined by the combination of its CDR3 amino acid sequence and its V-gene family, and reads without a unique V-gene family were dropped. To address suspected cross-contamination and a sequencing artifact, a later analysis removed roughly 640 highly shared, low-generation-probability nucleotide sequences. A later analysis calculated a clonal expansion index for each public chain from normalized within-repertoire ranks of inferred template counts. In a later analysis, generation probabilities were computed with a VDJ recombination model fitted to out-of-frame rearrangements, and the resulting probabilities were checked against IGoR. A later analysis scored TCR-TCR, TCR-HLA and TCR-CMV co-occurrence with hypergeometric tests, applying a repertoire-size bias correction to TCR pairs. False discovery rates were estimated in a later analysis by permuting HLA or CMV assignments 20 times. In a later analysis, co-occurring TCRs were grouped using DBSCAN, with TCRdist sequence similarity added in when clustering inside HLA-allele-positive subsets. Co-occurrence clustering excluded repertoires with fewer than 30,000 or more than 120,000 public chains, plus five with anomalous nucleotide sharing. The immuneACCESS repertoire file appears here via TCRdb, limited to in-frame rearrangements. These files lack a portion of the clones; in checked studies, under half of the deficit traces to unresolved V genes, and the cause of the others is not known. The V and J calls and clone size come from that table; D and trimming were worked out from the DNA. The sample's own table lists 50,000 to 70,000 clones. The top ten constitute almost 4% of the sample.

Overall study results and their limits: In a later analysis, TCR association rates were found to vary across HLA loci, with the most associated TCRs seen for DRB1 alleles and the fewest for HLA-C alleles. Because HLA typing was unavailable for some donors at each locus, only the typed subset was used in association tests. Presence/absence analyses assumed roughly uniform sequencing depth across donors, an assumption that may not hold. Compared with the approximately 670-donor mean, donors in an Asian-associated ancestry cluster had fewer N-insertions in productive TCRs, according to a later genetic analysis. The study gave a list of some 150 TCR beta chains associated with cytomegalovirus. According to the authors, the approach could potentially be generalized to other disease states and immunological phenotypes. Some IMGT-functional V segments, including TRBV6-2 and TRBV6-3, could not be distinguished by the 87-base-pair reads and were therefore excluded. Several of the top co-occurrence clusters appeared to be linked to parvovirus B19, influenza, CMV and Epstein-Barr virus, according to a later analysis. In both the original and validation cohorts, the classifier was reported to diagnose cytomegalovirus status with high specificity and sensitivity. Immune exposure information for the cohort was limited to CMV serostatus. In a later analysis, about 16,000 TCR beta sequences were associated with specific HLA alleles at a false discovery rate of 0.05. A further reported finding was that TCR beta sequences accurately predicted the HLA-A and HLA-B alleles for most subjects in the first cohort. In an earlier analysis of several hundred of the donors, most TCR beta V segments were observed in productive rearrangements about 87% or about 30% of the time, broadly matching IMGT annotations. In a later genetic analysis, a missense DCLRE1C variant was associated with V-gene and J-gene trimming of TCR beta chains, and the association was replicated in an independent cohort. In a later analysis, HLA-associated TCR beta chains were found to be more clonally expanded and to have lower generation probabilities than equally common non-associated chains. A few of the identified cytomegalovirus-associated TCR beta chains were confirmed in vitro to be specific for cytomegalovirus antigens. Strong co-occurrence of HLA alleles, especially DR and DQ, made assigning TCR associations to individual alleles difficult. Because counts were too low, around 18 rarely observed V segments, including chromosome 9 orphons, were left out of the earlier analysis of several hundred of the donors. A group of highly shared sequence variants was considered likely to be a technical artifact of the sequencing pipeline. In a later analysis, most CMV-associated TCR beta chains were found to appear HLA-restricted, with HLA associations seemingly driven largely by CMV exposure. Most TCR sequences were seen in very few donors, while some public TCRs were found in many individuals. Linkage disequilibrium might explain the correlated functional status among segregating V segments, but an unknown experimental factor could not be excluded. The cohort was sequenced for TCR beta chains only, and without alpha or paired-chain data the features that could be detected were limited.

The cohort comprised around 690 healthy bone marrow donors. At the time of sampling, every cohort member was nominally healthy, though immune exposures that went unrecorded were likely present. The donor tested CMV seronegative, placing the donor among the approximately 400 seronegative members of the cohort. Every donor gave a peripheral blood sample, and the peripheral blood mononuclear cells from that sample were used for TCR beta sequencing. Genomic DNA was extracted from the blood cell samples with the Qiagen DNeasy Blood Extraction Kit. For this clone: The antigen it recognizes is unknown.

Sequencing was done on a sample of PBMCs. The chain employs TRBV9 and TRBJ2-3, and 8 junctional nucleotides match TRBD1. The origin of this receptor is a male donor in good health and CMV-seronegative. Here is the DNA: TGTGCCAGCAACCAAGACAGGGGTGAAGATACGCAGTATTTT. This translates into CASNQDRGEDTQYF.